This T cell receptor beta chain derives from a study of blood T cell repertoires in COVID-19. Assay: immunoSEQ multiplex PCR; the TCRdb copy retains only in-frame clones and omits some. The profile shows roughly 100,000 clones, roughly 85% of them singletons. V gave up 4 bases and J gave up 0 bases; unmatched junction bases: 3. Germline V gene sequence: CDR1 MGHRA, CDR2 YSYEKL. There are 15 residues in the CDR3. Of note for this clone: Other DNA sequences in the sample encode the same CDR3.

What was sequenced was peripheral blood. The source is a man in his fifties or sixties with acute or convalescent COVID-19. J is TRBJ1-3 and V is TRBV4-1; 7 nucleotides match TRBD1. CDR3 sequence reads: CASSPGQDSGNTIYF. DNA for the CDR3: TGCGCCAGCAGCCCCGGACAGGACTCTGGAAACACCATATATTTT.